This record concerns one T cell receptor (beta chain) sequence. No antigen is known for it. No base quality information exists; no much larger clone differs at one position. The data derive from a study of blood T cell repertoires in COVID-19 (dated by TCRdb to the early 2020s). Background for the entire study: Collaborator samples came from the United States, Italy and Spain and covered acute and convalescent phases of COVID-19. The prospective study material was composed of cDNA or gDNA derived from T cells, B-cell-depleted T cells, or PBMCs. Deeply sampled blood TCRbeta repertoires from subjects exposed to, actively infected with, or recovered from COVID-19 were included in the dataset. A freely available public database, intended as a resource for researchers studying the immune response to SARS-CoV-2, is where the repertoires were released. Samples came from the ongoing ImmuneRACE study (first 160 participants) plus 1,254 subjects from 6 global collaborators. Sample metadata almost always included a de-identified subject ID, COVID-19 status, age in years and sex. Where available, HLA class I and class II types were taken from metadata supplied by the sample provider and were not determined by assay-based typing. Overall results and qualifications from the work: Clinical and demographic metadata were provided uncurated, with the amount varying by source and participant.

Collaborating institutions collected whole blood in K2EDTA tubes following their own protocols. For TCRbeta analysis, collaborators shipped samples as frozen whole blood, isolated PBMCs, or DNA extracted from either of those sample types. The immunoSEQ Assay, a bias-controlled multiplex PCR, was used to amplify TCRbeta CDR3 regions from genomic DNA. Per the original workflow: Nucleated cell counts per sample were estimated from amplification of reference gene primers within the assay. To quantify the absolute abundance of each unique TCRbeta CDR3 rearrangement, sequence reads were collapsed and filtered. For each sample, productive Simpson clonality was calculated as the square root of Simpson's diversity index over productive rearrangements. TCRdb took over this immuneACCESS table, retaining in-frame rearrangements with V and J assigned. Such tables are incomplete; in checked studies, under half of the missing clones stem from an unresolved V gene, and the remainder is unexplained. V, J and clone size are those of that table, while D and trimming were read from the DNA. The sample table records approximately 250,000 clones; about 83% of these occur just once. Around 6% of the sample comes from the top ten.

The CDR3, cysteine through phenylalanine, is 11 amino acids long. Here the CDR3 DNA is all that survives: 33 bases in frame from base 1. V loses 4 bases, J loses 4 bases, and the germline ends lie 4 bases apart. CDR1 and CDR2, looked up from the germline V gene, are SGHDN and FVKESK. Input material: peripheral blood. The sequence was collected from a human donor in a cohort sampled during active COVID-19. Recombination joined TRBV14 with TRBJ2-5, with no reliable assignment of the D segment. The CDR3 corresponds to CASSPGETQYF. The DNA sequence is TGTGCCAGCAGCCCGGGAGAGACCCAGTACTTC.